Sequencing of this T cell receptor beta chain was carried out in a study of beta chain features in type 1 diabetes. The table lists this clone with a few counts. Its matching antigen is unknown. CD4+ naive, central memory, regulatory and stem cell-like memory cells were sorted via CD45RO/CCR7/CD25/CD127/CD95/CD27. Notes on the study in general: Shorter TCRB CDR3s, moderately but significantly so, were found in Type 1 diabetes patients in all four CD4+ subsets.

Germline assignment: CDR1 GTSNPN and CDR2 SVGIG (reference sequence). The CDR3 contains 12 residues. The V end was cut by 4 bases, the J end by 5 bases, with 11 bases between. The entirety of the isolated RNA underwent reverse transcription, so expressed TCRB transcripts were sequenced. Only in-frame clones appear in the TCRdb table, and some are missing; sequencing was by immunoSEQ multiplex PCR. The repertoire has about 700,000 clones, roughly 13% of them found once; the top ten carry 0.022%. Input material: naive CD4+ T cells from blood. The sequence came from a man younger than 35 with type 1 diabetes. The chain carries TRBV30 and TRBJ2-5; D is tentatively TRBD1 or TRBD2 (5 bases each). DNA of the CDR3: TGTGCCTGGAAGGGGTTAGCGGAGACCCAGTACTTC. This translates into CAWKGLAETQYF.